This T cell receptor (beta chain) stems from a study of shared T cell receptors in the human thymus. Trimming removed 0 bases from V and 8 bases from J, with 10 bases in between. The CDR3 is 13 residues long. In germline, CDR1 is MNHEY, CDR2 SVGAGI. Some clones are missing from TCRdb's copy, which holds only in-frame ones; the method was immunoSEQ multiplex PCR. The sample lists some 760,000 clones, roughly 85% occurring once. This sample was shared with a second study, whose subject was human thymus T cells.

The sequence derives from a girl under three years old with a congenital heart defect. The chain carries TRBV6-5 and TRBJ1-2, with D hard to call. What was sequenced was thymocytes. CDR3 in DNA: TGTGCCAGCAGTTACTCGATCCGGCGGGGCTACACCTTC. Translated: CASSYSIRRGYTF.